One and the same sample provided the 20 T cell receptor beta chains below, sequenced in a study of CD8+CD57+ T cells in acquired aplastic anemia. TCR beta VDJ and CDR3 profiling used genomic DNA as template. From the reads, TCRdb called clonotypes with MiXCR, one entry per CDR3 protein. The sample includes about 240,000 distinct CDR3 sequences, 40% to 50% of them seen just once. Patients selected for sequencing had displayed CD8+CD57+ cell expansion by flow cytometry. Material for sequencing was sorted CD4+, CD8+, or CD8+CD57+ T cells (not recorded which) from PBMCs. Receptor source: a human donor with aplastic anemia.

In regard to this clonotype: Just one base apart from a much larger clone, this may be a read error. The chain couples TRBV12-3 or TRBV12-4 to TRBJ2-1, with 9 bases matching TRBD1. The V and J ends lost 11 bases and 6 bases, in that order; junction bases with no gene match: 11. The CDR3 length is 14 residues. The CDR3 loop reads CASSSGQGTNEQFF. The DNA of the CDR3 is TGTGCCTCTTCGTCGGGACAGGGAACCAATGAGCAGTTCTTC.

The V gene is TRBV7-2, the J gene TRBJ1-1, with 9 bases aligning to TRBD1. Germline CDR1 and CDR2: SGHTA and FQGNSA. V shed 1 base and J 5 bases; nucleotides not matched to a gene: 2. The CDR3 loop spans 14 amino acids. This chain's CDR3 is CASSLDRGQTEAFF. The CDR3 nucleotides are TGTGCCAGCAGCTTAGACAGGGGGCAAACTGAAGCTTTCTTT.

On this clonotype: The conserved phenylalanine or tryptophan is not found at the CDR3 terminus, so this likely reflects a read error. CDR3 amino acids: CASSLTSAPSTDTQYL. In DNA, the CDR3 is TGTGCCAGCAGTTTAACCAGTGCCCCTAGCACAGATACGCAGTATCTT. This chain connects TRBV12-3 or TRBV12-4 to TRBJ2-3; D is unresolved. This CDR3 is built from 16 residues. The ends were cut back, 2 bases at V and 0 bases at J, with 12 bases in the middle.

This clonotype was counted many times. CDR3 loop: CASSSRQDRVNEKLFF. CDR3 in DNA: TGTGCCAGCAGCTCGCGCCAGGACAGGGTTAATGAAAAACTGTTTTTT. This chain connects TRBV5-6 to TRBJ1-4; TRBD1 matches at 8 bases. The CDR3 extends over 16 amino acids. The germline CDR1 and CDR2 sequences are SGHDT and YYEEEE. V lost 3 bases to trimming and J lost 4 bases; unmatched junction nucleotides: 8.

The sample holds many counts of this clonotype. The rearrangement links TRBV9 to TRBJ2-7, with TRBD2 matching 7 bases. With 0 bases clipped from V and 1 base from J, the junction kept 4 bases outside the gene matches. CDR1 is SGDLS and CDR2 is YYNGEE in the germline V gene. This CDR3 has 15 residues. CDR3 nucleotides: TGTGCCAGCAGCGTAGGGACTAGTATGTCCTACGAGCAGTACTTC. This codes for CASSVGTSMSYEQYF.

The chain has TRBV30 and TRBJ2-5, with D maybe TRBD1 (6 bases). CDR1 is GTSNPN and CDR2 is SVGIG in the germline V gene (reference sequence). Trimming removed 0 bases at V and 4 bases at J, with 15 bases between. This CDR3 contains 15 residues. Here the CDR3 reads CAWSVPRQARETQYF. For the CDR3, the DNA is TGTGCCTGGAGTGTCCCACGACAGGCCCGAGAGACCCAGTACTTC. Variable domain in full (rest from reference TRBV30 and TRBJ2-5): SQTIHQWPATLVQPVGSPLSLECTVEGTSNPNLYWYRQAAGRGLQLLFYSVGIGQISSEVPQNLSASRPQDRQFILSSKKLLLSDSGFYLCAWSVPRQARETQYFGPGTRLLVL.

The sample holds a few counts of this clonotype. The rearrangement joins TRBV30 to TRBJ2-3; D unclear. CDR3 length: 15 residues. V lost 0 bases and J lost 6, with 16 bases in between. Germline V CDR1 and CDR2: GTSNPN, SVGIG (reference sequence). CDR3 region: CAWSVMGTTRDTQYF. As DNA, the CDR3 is TGTGCCTGGAGTGTTATGGGAACCACCAGGGATACGCAGTATTTT.

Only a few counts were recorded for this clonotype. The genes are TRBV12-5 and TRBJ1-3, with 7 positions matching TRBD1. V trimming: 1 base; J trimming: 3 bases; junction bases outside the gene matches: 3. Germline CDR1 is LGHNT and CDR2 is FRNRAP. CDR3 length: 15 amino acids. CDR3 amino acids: CASGLEQGNGNTIYF. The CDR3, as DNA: TGTGCTAGTGGTTTGGAACAGGGGAATGGAAACACCATATATTTT.

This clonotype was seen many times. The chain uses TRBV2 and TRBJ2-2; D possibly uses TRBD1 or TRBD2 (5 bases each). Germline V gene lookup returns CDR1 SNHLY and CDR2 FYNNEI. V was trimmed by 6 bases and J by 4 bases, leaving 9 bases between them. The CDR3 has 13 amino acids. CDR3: CASRGRGTGELFF. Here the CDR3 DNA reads TGTGCCAGCAGGGGACGGGGCACCGGGGAGCTGTTTTTT.

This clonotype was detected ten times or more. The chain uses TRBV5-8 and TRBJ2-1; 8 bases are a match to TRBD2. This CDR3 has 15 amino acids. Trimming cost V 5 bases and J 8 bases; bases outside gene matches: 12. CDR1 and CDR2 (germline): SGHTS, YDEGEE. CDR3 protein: CASRTGGPKEDEQFF. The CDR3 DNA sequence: TGTGCCAGCAGGACGGGAGGGCCGAAGGAAGATGAGCAGTTCTTC.

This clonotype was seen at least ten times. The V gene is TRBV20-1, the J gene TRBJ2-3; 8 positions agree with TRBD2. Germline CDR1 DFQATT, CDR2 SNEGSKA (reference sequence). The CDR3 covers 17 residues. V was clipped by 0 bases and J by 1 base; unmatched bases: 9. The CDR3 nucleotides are TGCAGTGCTAGAGAGGTGTGGGCGGGGGGCGGCACAGATACGCAGTATTTT. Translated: CSAREVWAGGGTDTQYF.

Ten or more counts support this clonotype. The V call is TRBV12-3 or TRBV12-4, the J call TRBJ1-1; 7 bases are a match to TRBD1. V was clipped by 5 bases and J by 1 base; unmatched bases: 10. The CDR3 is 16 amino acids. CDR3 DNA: TGTGCCAGCAGTCCCGGGACAGCCATCAGGAACACTGAAGCTTTCTTT. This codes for CASSPGTAIRNTEAFF.

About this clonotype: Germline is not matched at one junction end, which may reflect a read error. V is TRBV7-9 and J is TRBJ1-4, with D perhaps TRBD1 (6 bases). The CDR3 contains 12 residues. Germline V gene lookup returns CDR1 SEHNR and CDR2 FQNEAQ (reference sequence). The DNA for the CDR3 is TGCGCCAGCAGCTCGAACAGGGTTGGCTACATCTTC. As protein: CASSSNRVGYIF.

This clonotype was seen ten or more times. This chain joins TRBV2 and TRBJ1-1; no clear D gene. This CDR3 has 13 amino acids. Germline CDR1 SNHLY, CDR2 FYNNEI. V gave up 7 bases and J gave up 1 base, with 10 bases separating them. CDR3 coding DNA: TGTGCCAGCATCGGACGGAAGAACACTGAAGCTTTCTTT. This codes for CASIGRKNTEAFF.

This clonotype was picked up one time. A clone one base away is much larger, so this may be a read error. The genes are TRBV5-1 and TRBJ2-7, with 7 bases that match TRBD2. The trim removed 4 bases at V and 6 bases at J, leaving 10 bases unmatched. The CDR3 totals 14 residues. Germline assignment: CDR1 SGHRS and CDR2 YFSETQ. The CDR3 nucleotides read TGCGCCAGCAGCCCGGGGAGACTAGCTTCCGAGCAGTACTTC. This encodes CASSPGRLASEQYF.

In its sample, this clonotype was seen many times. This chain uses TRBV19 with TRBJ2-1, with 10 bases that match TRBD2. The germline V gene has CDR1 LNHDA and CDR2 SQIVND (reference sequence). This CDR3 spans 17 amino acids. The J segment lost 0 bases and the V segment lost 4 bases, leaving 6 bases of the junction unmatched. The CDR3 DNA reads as TGTGCCAGTAGTAAGCCACTAGCGGGGAGCTCCTACAATGAGCAGTTCTTC. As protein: CASSKPLAGSSYNEQFF.

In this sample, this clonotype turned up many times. The CDR3 nucleotides read TGTGCCAGCAGCTCGGGTTTTATTACGCAGTATTTT. Its translation: CASSSGFITQYF. The chain links TRBV11-2 to TRBJ2-3; no reliable D call. The V end lost 4 bases, the J end lost 8 bases, and 10 bases lay between the germline ends. Germline values: CDR1 SGHAT, CDR2 FQNNGV. The CDR3 consists of 12 residues.

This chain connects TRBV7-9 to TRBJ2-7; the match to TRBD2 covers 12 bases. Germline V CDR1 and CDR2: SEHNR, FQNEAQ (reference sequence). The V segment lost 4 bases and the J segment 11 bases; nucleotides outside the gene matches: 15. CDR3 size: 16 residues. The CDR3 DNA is TGTGCCAGCAGCTCTCTTTACGGACTAGCGGGGAAGGCCGAGTACTTC. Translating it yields CASSSLYGLAGKAEYF.

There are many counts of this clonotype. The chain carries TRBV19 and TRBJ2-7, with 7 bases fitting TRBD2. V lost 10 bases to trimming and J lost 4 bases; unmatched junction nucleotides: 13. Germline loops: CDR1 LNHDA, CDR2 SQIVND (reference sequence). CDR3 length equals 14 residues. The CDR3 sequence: CATSMGLAVYEQYF. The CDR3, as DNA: TGTGCCACCTCGATGGGGCTAGCGGTATACGAGCAGTACTTC.

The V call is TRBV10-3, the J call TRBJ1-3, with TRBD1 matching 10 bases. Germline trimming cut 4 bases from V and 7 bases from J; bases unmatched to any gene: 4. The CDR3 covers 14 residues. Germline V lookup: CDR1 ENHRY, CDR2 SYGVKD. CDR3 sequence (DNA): TGTGCCATCAGTGGGACAGGGGGTTGGAACACCATATATTTT. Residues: CAISGTGGWNTIYF.